One TCR beta chain is described in this entry. Its antigen is unknown. Base quality data are lacking; no much larger clone is found one base away. The sample is drawn from a study of graft-versus-host responses after intestinal transplantation (dated by TCRdb to about 2021). In the study overall: Multivisceral, liver-intestinal, or isolated intestinal transplants were received by the recipients. Every recipient was given anti-thymocyte globulin induction, followed by around three years of maintenance tacrolimus and steroids. Bulk TCR-beta CDR3 sequencing was used to track graft-versus-host and host-versus-graft alloreactive T cell clones in the graft, circulation and bone marrow after intestinal transplantation. To identify alloreactive clones, pre-transplant mixed lymphocyte reaction products were sequenced and then compared with unstimulated pre-transplant donor and recipient T cells. A cohort of 24 intestinal transplant recipients, including one retransplant, was enrolled, and a few patients lacking pretransplant specimens were excluded. Donor T cell macrochimerism was defined as a peak of at least 4% donor T cells among recipient peripheral blood mononuclear cells. Rather than being sequenced by the commercial service, samples from a few later patients were sequenced in-house on an Illumina MiSeq and processed with MiXCR.

Overall study outcomes, separate from this receptor: Conclusions were limited by the relatively low number and heterogeneity of intestinal transplant patients. GvH clones were found in recipient bone marrow, and some of the GvH clones appeared earlier in ileal mucosa or blood, which is consistent with an intestinal mucosal origin. Patients with donor T cell macrochimerism had high GvH to HvG T cell clonal ratios in their allografts. Early after transplant, peak levels of circulating GvH clones were found to be associated with declines in HvG clones.

Receptor libraries were prepared by the immunoSEQ multiplex PCR assay. For most patients, genomic DNA was isolated using the Qiagen DNeasy Blood and Tissue Kit and was shipped frozen to Adaptive Biotechnologies for TCR sequencing. Adaptive Biotechnologies carried out high-throughput TCR-beta CDR3 sequencing of genomic DNA for most patients. In the original analysis: Adaptive's ImmunoSEQ software was the source of the TCR sequencing data for approximately 18 patients, while three other patients were processed with MiXCR and VDJtools. CD4 versus CD8 sorting errors were corrected by removing sequences found in both subsets at a frequency ratio below 5:1. Because the origin of CDR3 nucleotide sequences shared between donor and recipient could not be assigned, those sequences were removed. To count as alloreactive, a clone needed at least 2-fold expansion over unstimulated cells and a minimum CFSE-low frequency of 0.002% (template counts) or 0.001% (read counts). Clones detected in sequenced pre-transplant spleen, lymph node, or MLR CFSE-low populations of the donor or recipient were defined as mappable. Cumulative frequency of alloreactive clones was calculated as a percentage of all sequences weighted by copy number. TCRdb re-hosts the immuneACCESS table, in-frame sequences only. Its copies lack some clones; in the studies checked, an unresolved V gene accounts for under half of them, and the cause for the rest is not known. For V, J and clone size, that table is used; D and trimming come from the DNA. For this sample there are tens of thousands of clones; 85% to 95% appear just once. The ten biggest clones cover under 0.25% of the sample.

Per the publication, the time point label means: cells obtained before transplantation from donor or recipient. CD3+CD4+ and CD3+CD8+ populations were FACS-sorted from unstimulated pre-transplant donor and recipient cells taken from spleen or lymph nodes. The CDR3 contains 16 residues, cysteine and phenylalanine counted. The only DNA kept is the CDR3, 48 bases in frame from the first base. V drops 5 bases and J drops 0 bases, leaving 11 bases in between. Via the germline V gene (reference sequence), CDR1 is SEHNR and CDR2 FQNEAQ. The clonotype originates from a human donor who was the organ donor for an intestinal transplant. The sample in question was unstimulated CD8+ T cells sorted from spleen or lymph node cells, obtained before transplant. In this chain, TRBV7-9 is recombined with TRBJ2-6; the best D guess is TRBD1, with 6 bases matching. The CDR3 region: CASSQDRNSGANVLTF. DNA sequence: TGTGCCAGCAGCCAAGACAGGAACTCTGGGGCCAACGTCCTGACTTTC.